This T cell receptor (beta chain) was sequenced for a study of vaccination and CD4 T cells after COVID-19. General study results and limits: The study found median SARS-CoV-2-reactive clonotypes rising from 21 to 38, not significantly.

Cultured CD4+ T cell DNA was sequenced using the Oncomine TCR Beta short-read assay. Genomic DNA from cultured CD4+ T cells was extracted. TCRdb re-called the PCR reads with MiXCR, one entry per CDR3 protein. The sample yields under 20,000 distinct CDR3 sequences, 43% seen once. With respect to this clonotype: Its antigen is unknown.

Regarding treatment: approximately nine-day PBMC culture with coronavirus spike peptide pools or control peptides (ViraFEST assay). Germline V gene data show CDR1 as DFQATT and CDR2 as SNEGSKA (reference sequence). V dropped 2 bases and J dropped 2 bases, with 14 bases sitting between them. The CDR3 runs 15 residues. Material: CD4+ T cells from blood, cultured in vitro, obtained after SARS-CoV-2 vaccination. V and J are TRBV20-1 and TRBJ2-3; D perhaps matches TRBD1 (5 bases). The TCR originated in a human donor who had recovered from COVID-19. CDR3 coding DNA: TGCAGTGCTAGAAAGGTCGACAGCCCCACAGATACGCAGTATTTT. It is translated as CSARKVDSPTDTQYF.